This T cell receptor beta chain was retrieved from a study of persistence of HIV-infected CD4 T cells. General observations from the study: Within sorted populations, more oligoclonal TCRs accompanied more oligoclonal proviruses. Degenerate expanded CDR3beta sequences were enriched among CMV- and Gag-responding cells.

Note on this clone: As yet, its antigen is unknown.

Cells were stimulated with overlapping HIV-1 Gag 15-mer peptides. CD40L/CD69 double-negative CD45RO-high memory CD4+ T cells were collected. CD4+ T cell counts exceeded 400 cells/uL; CMV serology was positive. There are 15 residues in the CDR3. V was pared by 3 bases and J by 0 bases, with 10 bases between. The germline gives CDR1 SGHNT, CDR2 YYREEE (reference sequence). Sequencing used immunoSEQ version 4 in survey mode. Sequencing was performed with immunoSEQ multiplex PCR; in TCRdb, only in-frame clones are kept and a portion is missing. This table holds 30,000 to 45,000 clones, roughly four fifths found once.

The TCR was taken from an adult with HIV. The donor label of this sample is uncertain. The rearrangement uses TRBV5-4 and TRBJ2-1, with a weak D call TRBD1 (6 bases). The sequencing here drew on cultured CD4+ T cells from PBMCs, taken from a patient who received antiretroviral therapy. CDR3 in DNA: TGTGCCAGCAGCTCAACAGGGCTCTCCTACAATGAGCAGTTCTTC. Translation: CASSSTGLSYNEQFF.